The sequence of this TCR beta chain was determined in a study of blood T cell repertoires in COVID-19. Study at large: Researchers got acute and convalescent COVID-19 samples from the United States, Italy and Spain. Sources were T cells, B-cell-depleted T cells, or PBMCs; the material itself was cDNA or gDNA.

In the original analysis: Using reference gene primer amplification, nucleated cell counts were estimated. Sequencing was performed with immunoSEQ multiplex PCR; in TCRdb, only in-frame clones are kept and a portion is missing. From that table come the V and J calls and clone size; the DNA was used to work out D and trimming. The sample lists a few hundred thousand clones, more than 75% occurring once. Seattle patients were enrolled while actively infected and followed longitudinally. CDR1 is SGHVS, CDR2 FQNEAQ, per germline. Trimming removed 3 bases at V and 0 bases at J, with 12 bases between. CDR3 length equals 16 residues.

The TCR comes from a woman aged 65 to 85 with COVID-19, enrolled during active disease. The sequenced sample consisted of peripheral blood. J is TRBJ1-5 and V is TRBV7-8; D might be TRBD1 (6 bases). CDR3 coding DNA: TGTGCCAGCAGCTTGAGGACAGATCATAGCAATCAGCCCCAGCATTTT. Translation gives CASSLRTDHSNQPQHF.